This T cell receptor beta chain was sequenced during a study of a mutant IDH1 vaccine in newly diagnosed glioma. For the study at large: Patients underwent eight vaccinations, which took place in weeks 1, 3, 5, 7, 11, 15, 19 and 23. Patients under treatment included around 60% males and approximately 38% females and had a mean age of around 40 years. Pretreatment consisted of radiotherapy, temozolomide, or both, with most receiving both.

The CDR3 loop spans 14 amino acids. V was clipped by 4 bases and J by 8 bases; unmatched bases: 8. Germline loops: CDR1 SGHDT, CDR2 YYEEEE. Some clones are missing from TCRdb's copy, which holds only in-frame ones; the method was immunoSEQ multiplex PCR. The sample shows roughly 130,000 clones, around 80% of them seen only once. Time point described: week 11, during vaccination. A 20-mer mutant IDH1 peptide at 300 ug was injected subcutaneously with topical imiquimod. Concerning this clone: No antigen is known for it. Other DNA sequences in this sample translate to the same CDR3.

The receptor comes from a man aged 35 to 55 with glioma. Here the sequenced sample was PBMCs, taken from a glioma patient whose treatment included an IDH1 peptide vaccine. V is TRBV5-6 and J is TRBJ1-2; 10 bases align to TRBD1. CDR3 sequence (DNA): TGTGCCAGCAGCAGGGACAGGGGCGGTGCGGGCTACACCTTC. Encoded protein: CASSRDRGGAGYTF.